This entry is about one T cell receptor beta chain. The sample comes from a study of shared T cell receptors in the human thymus. The repertoire was sequenced with immunoSEQ multiplex PCR; TCRdb's copy has only in-frame clones and lacks some. Here the sample spans roughly 550,000 clones, 75% to 80% being singletons. CDR3 length: 11 amino acids. Germline loops: CDR1 SGHVS, CDR2 FQNEAQ. With 3 bases removed from V and 9 bases from J, the gap between germline ends came to 3 bases. This sample also belongs to another study, concerning human thymus T cells. That source reports: Corrective heart surgery yielded resections, and these provided the thymus tissue.

The source is a boy under two years old with a congenital heart defect. Sequencing was carried out using thymocytes. V usage is TRBV7-8 and J usage is TRBJ1-6; no firm D call. This CDR3 is CASSFGSPLHF. DNA of the CDR3: TGTGCCAGCAGCTTCGGTTCACCCCTCCACTTT. The variable domain in full, with the rest retrieved from reference TRBV7-8 and TRBJ1-6, is GAGVSQSPRYKVAKRGQDVALRCDPISGHVSLFWYQQALGQGPEFLTYFQNEAQLDKSGLPSDRFFAERPEGSVSTLKIQRTQQEDSAVYLCASSFGSPLHFGNGTRLTVT.